These 18 T cell receptor beta chains originate from one sample sequenced in a study of blood T cell repertoires in COVID-19. Using immunoSEQ multiplex PCR, the repertoire was profiled, and TCRdb retains in-frame clones only, with some absent. Of 200,000 to 300,000 clones listed, 65% to 90% are singletons. Sequencing used peripheral blood. The receptors come from a man between 40 and 49 years old who had recovered from COVID-19.

The V call is TRBV6-5, the J call TRBJ1-1; 9 positions agree with TRBD1. This CDR3 is 14 amino acids long. J lost 3 bases, V lost 7 bases, and 6 bases had no gene match. CDR1 MNHEY and CDR2 SVGAGI come from the germline V gene. The CDR3 is CASNRGQGDTEAFF. CDR3 in DNA: TGTGCCAGCAATCGGGGACAGGGCGACACTGAAGCTTTCTTT.

The chain uses TRBV7-2 and TRBJ2-5; 10 positions match TRBD1. The germline V gene encodes CDR1 SGHTA and CDR2 FQGNSA. Unmatched junction bases numbered 9, after V lost 8 bases and J lost 0 bases. The CDR3 totals 16 residues. DNA of the CDR3: TGTGCCAGCGGCTCTTGGGGGACAGGGGACCAAGAGACCCAGTACTTC. This encodes CASGSWGTGDQETQYF. The full variable domain, in which reference TRBV7-2 and TRBJ2-5 provide the parts outside the CDR3, is GAGVSQSPSNKVTEKGKDVELRCDPISGHTALYWYRQSLGQGLEFLIYFQGNSAPDKSGLPSDRFSAERTGGSVSTLTIQRTQQEDSAVYLCASGSWGTGDQETQYFGPGTRLLVL.

The rearrangement links TRBV7-2 to TRBJ2-5; 8 bases agree with TRBD2. The germline gives CDR1 SGHTA, CDR2 FQGNSA. The CDR3 is made up of 13 amino acids. V lost 5 bases, J lost 7 bases, and 6 bases stayed unmatched. The CDR3 sequence is CASSTREGGTQYF. CDR3 DNA sequence: TGTGCCAGCAGCACCCGGGAGGGGGGGACCCAGTACTTC.

The V and J genes are TRBV5-6 and TRBJ2-5, with no clear D. This CDR3 spans 13 amino acids. Germline V gene sequence: CDR1 SGHDT, CDR2 YYEEEE. V lost 4 bases, J lost 4 bases, and 11 bases lay in between. CDR3: CASSNPPVETQYF. CDR3 sequence (DNA): TGTGCCAGCAGCAACCCTCCGGTAGAGACCCAGTACTTC.

The V and J genes are TRBV10-2 and TRBJ2-5, with 13 bases identical to TRBD2. Losses at the gene ends were 3 bases for V and 1 base for J; bases not matched to a gene: 5. The CDR3 has 17 residues. Germline values: CDR1 WSHSY, CDR2 SAAADI. The CDR3 loop reads CASSELAGGESQETQYF. The CDR3 nucleotides are TGCGCCAGCAGTGAACTAGCGGGGGGGGAGAGCCAAGAGACCCAGTACTTC.

CDR3 sequence (DNA): TGTGCCAGCAGTCCTAGCGGGGGCCCCTACGAGCAGTACTTC. Protein sequence: CASSPSGGPYEQYF. The chain has TRBV2 and TRBJ2-7; TRBD2 agrees at 10 bases. The CDR3 covers 14 residues. The germline CDR1 and CDR2 sequences are SNHLY and FYNNEI. Trimming took 5 bases from V and 2 from J; bases not matched to a gene: 3.

The genes are TRBV6-5 and TRBJ2-5, with 9 bases matching TRBD1. Germline loops: CDR1 MNHEY, CDR2 SVGAGI. The CDR3 spans 15 residues. V lost 5 bases to trimming and J lost 5 bases; unmatched junction nucleotides: 9. Written as DNA, the CDR3 is TGTGCCAGCAGTCCCAAACAGGGGGCATGGGAGACCCAGTACTTC. Translated, it gives CASSPKQGAWETQYF.

V is TRBV7-2 and J is TRBJ1-5; the match to TRBD1 covers 12 bases. This CDR3 is 15 amino acids long. Germline V CDR1 and CDR2: SGHTA, FQGNSA. Trimming at V came to 5 bases and at J to 5 bases, leaving 4 bases not matched to a gene. CDR3 region: CASSQGQGAYQPQHF. In DNA form, the CDR3 reads TGTGCCAGCAGCCAGGGACAGGGGGCCTATCAGCCCCAGCATTTT.

This clone has just a few counts. This rearrangement joins TRBV11-3 to TRBJ1-2; D is perhaps TRBD1 (5 bases). V shed 5 bases and J shed 4 bases, with 8 bases lying between them. The CDR3 sequence is 12 residues long. Germline loops: CDR1 SGHNT, CDR2 YENEEA. In DNA form, the CDR3 reads TGTGCCAGCAGCGACAGAGCCTATGGCTACACCTTC. It encodes CASSDRAYGYTF.

The DNA of the CDR3 is TGCGCCAGCAGCCCCGCGACAGTAAACTATGGCTACACCTTC. The encoded protein is CASSPATVNYGYTF. This chain joins TRBV4-3 and TRBJ1-2; D is perhaps TRBD1 (5 bases). CDR1 and CDR2 from the germline V gene are LGHNA and YSLEER. This CDR3 region has 14 residues. V dropped 4 bases and J dropped 2 bases, with 11 bases sitting between them.

V and J are TRBV11-2 and TRBJ2-1, with D possibly being TRBD1 (7 bases). Germline loops: CDR1 SGHAT, CDR2 FQNNGV. Trimming stripped 6 bases from V and 1 base from J, with 16 bases between. The CDR3 covers 16 residues. The CDR3 loop reads CASRSMGGQSYNEQFF. CDR3 sequence (DNA): TGTGCCAGCAGAAGCATGGGGGGACAGTCCTACAATGAGCAGTTCTTC.

The genes are TRBV6-2 or TRBV6-3 and TRBJ2-2; D is undetermined. Germline V lookup: CDR1 MNHEY, CDR2 SVGEGT. With 4 bases removed from V and 5 bases from J, the gap between germline ends came to 8 bases. The CDR3 sequence is 13 residues long. CDR3 amino acids: CASSSLLTGELFF. CDR3 nucleotides: TGTGCCAGCAGTTCCTTATTAACCGGGGAGCTGTTTTTT.

The CDR3 spells CASSEGLGEGQETQYF. The CDR3 nucleotides are TGTGCCAGCAGCGAGGGACTTGGGGAGGGACAAGAGACCCAGTACTTC. This chain connects TRBV3-1 (or the pseudogene TRBV3-2) to TRBJ2-5; 7 nucleotides align to TRBD2. The J segment lost 2 bases and the V segment lost 5 bases, leaving 11 bases of the junction unmatched. The CDR3 runs to 16 residues. CDR1 is LGHDT and CDR2 is YNNKEL in the germline V gene (reference sequence).

The J gene is TRBJ2-7, the V gene TRBV29-1; 9 nucleotides match TRBD1. Unmatched junction bases numbered 5, after V lost 7 bases and J lost 1 base. Looked up from germline, CDR1 is SQVTM and CDR2 is ANQGSEA. The length of the CDR3 is 13 residues. CDR3 amino acids: CSATTGGSYEQYF. Written as DNA, the CDR3 is TGCAGCGCGACGACAGGGGGATCCTACGAGCAGTACTTC.

The chain employs TRBV11-3 and TRBJ2-6; TRBD1 matches at 9 bases. Trimming cost V 1 base and J 0 bases; bases outside gene matches: 7. This CDR3 region has 19 residues. Looked up from germline, CDR1 is SGHNT and CDR2 is YENEEA. CDR3 loop: CASSLGRGQGPSGANVLTF. DNA of the CDR3: TGTGCCAGCAGCTTAGGGAGGGGACAGGGACCCTCTGGGGCCAACGTCCTGACTTTC.

J is TRBJ2-5 and V is TRBV5-1; 11 positions match TRBD2. CDR1 SGHRS and CDR2 YFSETQ come from the germline V gene. V dropped 0 bases and J dropped 0; count of bases not matched to a gene: 4. This CDR3 has 17 amino acids. CDR3 bases: TGCGCCAGCAGCTTGGGGCCTAGCGGGGGGAACCAAGAGACCCAGTACTTC. It yields the protein CASSLGPSGGNQETQYF.

This clone has a handful of counts. The chain combines TRBV6-2 or TRBV6-3 with TRBJ1-2; D unresolved. The CDR3 has 12 residues. Germline lookup yields CDR1 MNHEY and CDR2 SVGEGT. V lost 2 bases and J lost 8, with 9 bases in between. CDR3 region: CASSYPTEGYTF. The CDR3 DNA is TGTGCCAGCAGTTACCCCACAGAAGGCTACACCTTC.

The table lists this clone with a few counts. The chain is built from TRBV5-4 and TRBJ2-1; TRBD2 matches 8 bases. Germline V gene lookup returns CDR1 SGHNT and CDR2 YYREEE (reference sequence). J lost 13 bases, V lost 0 bases, and 6 bases had no gene match. CDR3 length: 13 residues. The chain's CDR3 is CASSLGREVGQFF. The CDR3 DNA reads TGTGCCAGCAGCTTGGGGCGGGAGGTGGGACAGTTCTTC. Complete variable domain (other parts from reference TRBV5-4 and TRBJ2-1): ETGVTQSPTHLIKTRGQQVTLRCSSQSGHNTVSWYQQALGQGPQFIFQYYREEENGRGNFPPRFSGLQFPNYSSELNVNALELDDSALYLCASSLGREVGQFFGPGTRLTVL.